Detailed here is one T cell receptor beta chain. The clone's antigen remains unknown. Base qualities are not at hand, and no much larger clone is one base apart. The data are from a study of blood T cell repertoires in COVID-19 (dated by TCRdb to about 2020). For context, the study as a whole: Samples covering the acute and convalescent phases of COVID-19 were provided by collaborators in the United States, Italy and Spain. The prospective study material was composed of cDNA or gDNA derived from T cells, B-cell-depleted T cells, or PBMCs. Deeply sampled blood TCRbeta repertoires from subjects exposed to, actively infected with, or recovered from COVID-19 were included in the dataset. A freely available public database, intended as a resource for researchers studying the immune response to SARS-CoV-2, is where the repertoires were released. Samples came from the ongoing ImmuneRACE study (first 160 participants) plus 1,254 subjects from 6 global collaborators. Sample metadata almost always included a de-identified subject ID, COVID-19 status, age in years and sex. Where available, HLA class I and class II types were taken from metadata supplied by the sample provider and were not determined by assay-based typing. Summary of the overall study and its limitations: How much clinical and demographic metadata was included differed by source and by participant, and the metadata was provided uncurated.

Measured from the cysteine to the phenylalanine, the CDR3 is 16 residues long. Of the read, only the CDR3 DNA is kept; its 48 bases are in frame from base 1. Looking up the germline V gene (reference sequence) yields CDR1 SGHNT and CDR2 YYREEE. V is pruned by 4 bases and J by 3 bases, leaving 11 bases of the junction without a gene match. TCRbeta CDR3 regions were amplified from genomic DNA by means of the immunoSEQ Assay, a bias-controlled multiplex PCR. For the original study's pipeline: The number of nucleated cells in each sample was estimated by amplification of reference gene primers within the assay. Sequence reads were collapsed and filtered to measure the absolute abundance of every unique TCRbeta CDR3 rearrangement. For each sample, productive Simpson clonality was calculated as the square root of Simpson's diversity index across productive rearrangements. TCRdb stores this immuneACCESS table with in-frame sequences only. Part of the clones is absent; in the studies checked, under half of the shortfall reflects unresolved V genes, and no reason is known for the rest. Clone size and V and J calls were adopted from that table, with D and trimming inferred from the DNA. The sample yields about 290,000 clones; more than 80% were counted once. The ten largest clones add up to approximately 3% of the sample.

Whole blood was collected in K2EDTA tubes by collaborating institutions according to the institutions' own protocols. For TCRbeta analysis, collaborators shipped samples as frozen whole blood, isolated PBMCs, or DNA extracted from either of those sample types. Recombination linked TRBV5-4 to TRBJ2-3, with 7 bases matching TRBD1. The sample consisted of peripheral blood. The origin of this receptor is a woman younger than 45 with active or convalescent COVID-19. The CDR3 has the sequence CASSASGGMRTDTQYF. Read as DNA, the sequence is TGTGCCAGCAGCGCTTCAGGGGGAATGAGGACAGATACGCAGTATTTT.